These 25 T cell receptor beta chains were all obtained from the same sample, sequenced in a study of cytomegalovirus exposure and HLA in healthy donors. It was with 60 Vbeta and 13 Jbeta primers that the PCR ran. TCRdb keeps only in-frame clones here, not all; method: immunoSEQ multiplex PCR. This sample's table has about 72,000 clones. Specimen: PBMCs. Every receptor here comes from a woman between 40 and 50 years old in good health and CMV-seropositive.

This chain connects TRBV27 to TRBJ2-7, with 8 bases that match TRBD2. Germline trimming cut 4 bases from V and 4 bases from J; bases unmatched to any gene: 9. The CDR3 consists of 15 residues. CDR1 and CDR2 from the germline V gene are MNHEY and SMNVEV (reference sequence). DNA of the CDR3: TGTGCCAGCAGTTCGAAGGAGGCTAGCGGGTACGAGCAGTACTTC. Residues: CASSSKEASGYEQYF.

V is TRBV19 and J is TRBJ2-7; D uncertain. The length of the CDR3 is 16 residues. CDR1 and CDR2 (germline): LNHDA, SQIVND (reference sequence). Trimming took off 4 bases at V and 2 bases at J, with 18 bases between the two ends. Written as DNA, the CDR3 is TGTGCCAGTAGTACGCAGAGGAGTTTCTCTACCTACGAGCAGTACTTC. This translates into CASSTQRSFSTYEQYF.

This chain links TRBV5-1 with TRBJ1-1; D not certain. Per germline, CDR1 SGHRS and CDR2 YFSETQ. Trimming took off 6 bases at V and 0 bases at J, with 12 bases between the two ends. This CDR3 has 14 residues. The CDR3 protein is CASTDTVLNTEAFF. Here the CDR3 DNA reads TGCGCCAGCACCGATACAGTTTTGAACACTGAAGCTTTCTTT.

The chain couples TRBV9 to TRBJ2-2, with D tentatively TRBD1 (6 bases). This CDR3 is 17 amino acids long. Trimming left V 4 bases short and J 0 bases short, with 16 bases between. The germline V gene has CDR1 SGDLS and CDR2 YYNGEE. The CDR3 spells CASSPTPGHSNTGELFF. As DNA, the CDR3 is TGTGCCAGCAGCCCAACGCCGGGACACTCGAACACCGGGGAGCTGTTTTTT. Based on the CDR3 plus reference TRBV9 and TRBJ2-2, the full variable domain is DSGVTQTPKHLITATGQRVTLRCSPRSGDLSVYWYQQSLDQGLQFLIQYYNGEERAKGNILERFSAQQFPDLHSELNLSSLELGDSALYFCASSPTPGHSNTGELFFGEGSRLTVL.

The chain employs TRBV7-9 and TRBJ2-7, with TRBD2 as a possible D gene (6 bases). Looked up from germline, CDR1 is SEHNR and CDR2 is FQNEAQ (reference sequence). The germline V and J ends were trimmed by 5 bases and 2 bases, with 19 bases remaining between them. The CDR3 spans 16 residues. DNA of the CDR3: TGTGCCAGCAGCCTTCCGCTTTTGCGGGATACCTACGAGCAGTACTTC. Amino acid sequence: CASSLPLLRDTYEQYF.

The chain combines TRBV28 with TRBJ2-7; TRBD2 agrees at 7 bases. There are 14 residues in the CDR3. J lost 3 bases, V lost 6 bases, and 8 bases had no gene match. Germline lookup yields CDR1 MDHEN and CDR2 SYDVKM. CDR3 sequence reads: CASRNGGFRYEQYF. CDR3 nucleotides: TGTGCCAGCAGAAACGGGGGGTTCCGCTACGAGCAGTACTTC.

The CDR3 DNA reads TGTGCCAGCAGCGTAAGAGGAGGTAGCGAGCAAGAGACCCAGTACTTC. The encoded protein is CASSVRGGSEQETQYF. The J gene is TRBJ2-5, the V gene TRBV4-2, with a tentative D call TRBD2 (5 bases). The V end was cut by 5 bases, the J end by 2 bases, with 18 bases between. In germline, CDR1 is LGHNA, CDR2 YNFKEQ. The CDR3 is made up of 16 amino acids.

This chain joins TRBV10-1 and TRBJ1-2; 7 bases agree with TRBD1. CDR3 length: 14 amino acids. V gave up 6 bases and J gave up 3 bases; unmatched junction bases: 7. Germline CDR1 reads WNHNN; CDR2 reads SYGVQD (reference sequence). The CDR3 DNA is TGCGCCAGCAGGAGGGACAGAGGGGACTATGGCTACACCTTC. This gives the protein CASRRDRGDYGYTF.

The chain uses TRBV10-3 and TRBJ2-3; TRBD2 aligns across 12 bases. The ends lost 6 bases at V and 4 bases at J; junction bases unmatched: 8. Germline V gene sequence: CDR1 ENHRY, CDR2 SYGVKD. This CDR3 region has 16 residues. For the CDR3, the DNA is TGTGCCATCAGCGGACTAGCGGGAATGCGGGCAGATACGCAGTATTTT. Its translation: CAISGLAGMRADTQYF.

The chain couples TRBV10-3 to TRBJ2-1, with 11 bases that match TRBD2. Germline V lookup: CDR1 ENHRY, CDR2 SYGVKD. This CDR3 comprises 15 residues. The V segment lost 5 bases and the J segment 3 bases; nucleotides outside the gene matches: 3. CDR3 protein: CAISYSGGDYNEQFF. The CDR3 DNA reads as TGTGCCATCAGTTATAGCGGGGGGGACTACAATGAGCAGTTCTTC.

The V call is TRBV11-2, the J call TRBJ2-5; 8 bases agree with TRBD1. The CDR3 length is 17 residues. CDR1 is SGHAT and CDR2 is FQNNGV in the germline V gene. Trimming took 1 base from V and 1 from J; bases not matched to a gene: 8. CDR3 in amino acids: CASSLVQTGAVQETQYF. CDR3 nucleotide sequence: TGTGCCAGCAGCTTAGTTCAGACAGGGGCAGTCCAAGAGACCCAGTACTTC.

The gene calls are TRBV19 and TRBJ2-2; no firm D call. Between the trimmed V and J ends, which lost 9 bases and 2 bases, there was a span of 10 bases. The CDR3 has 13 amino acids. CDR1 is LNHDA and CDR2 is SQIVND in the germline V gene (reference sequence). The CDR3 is CASLTENTGELFF. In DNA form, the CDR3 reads TGTGCCAGCCTTACAGAAAACACCGGGGAGCTGTTTTTT.

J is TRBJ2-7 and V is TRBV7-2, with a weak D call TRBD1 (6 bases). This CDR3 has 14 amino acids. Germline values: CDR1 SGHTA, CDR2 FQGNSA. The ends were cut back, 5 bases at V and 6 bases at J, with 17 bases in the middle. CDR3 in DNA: TGTGCCAGCAGCCTCCGACAGGCCAGTGGCGAGCAGTACTTC. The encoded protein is CASSLRQASGEQYF. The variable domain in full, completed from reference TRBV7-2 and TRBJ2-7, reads GAGVSQSPSNKVTEKGKDVELRCDPISGHTALYWYRQSLGQGLEFLIYFQGNSAPDKSGLPSDRFSAERTGGSVSTLTIQRTQQEDSAVYLCASSLRQASGEQYFGPGTRLTVT.

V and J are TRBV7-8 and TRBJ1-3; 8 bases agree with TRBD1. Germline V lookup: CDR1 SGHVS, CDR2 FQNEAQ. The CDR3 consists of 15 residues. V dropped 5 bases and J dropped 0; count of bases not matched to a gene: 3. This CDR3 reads CASSAGQVSGNTIYF. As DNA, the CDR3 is TGTGCCAGCAGCGCGGGACAGGTCTCTGGAAACACCATATATTTT. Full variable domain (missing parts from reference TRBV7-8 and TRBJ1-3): GAGVSQSPRYKVAKRGQDVALRCDPISGHVSLFWYQQALGQGPEFLTYFQNEAQLDKSGLPSDRFFAERPEGSVSTLKIQRTQQEDSAVYLCASSAGQVSGNTIYFGEGSWLTVV.

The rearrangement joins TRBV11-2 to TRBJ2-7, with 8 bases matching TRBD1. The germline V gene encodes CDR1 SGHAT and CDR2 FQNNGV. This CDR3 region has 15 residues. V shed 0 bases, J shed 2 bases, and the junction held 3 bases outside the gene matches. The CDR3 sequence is CASSLEIRGPYEQYF. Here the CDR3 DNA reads TGTGCCAGCAGCTTAGAGATCAGGGGGCCCTACGAGCAGTACTTC.

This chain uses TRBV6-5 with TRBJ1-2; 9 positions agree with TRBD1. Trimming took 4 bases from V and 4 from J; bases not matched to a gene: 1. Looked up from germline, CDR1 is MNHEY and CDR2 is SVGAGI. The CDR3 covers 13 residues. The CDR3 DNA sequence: TGTGCCAGCAGTTGGACAGGGGCCTATGGCTACACCTTC. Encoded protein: CASSWTGAYGYTF.

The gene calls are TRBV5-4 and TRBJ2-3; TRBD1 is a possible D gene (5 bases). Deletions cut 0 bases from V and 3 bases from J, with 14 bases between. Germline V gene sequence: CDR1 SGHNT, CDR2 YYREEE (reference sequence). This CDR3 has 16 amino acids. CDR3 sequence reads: CASSLEGQGLTDTQYF. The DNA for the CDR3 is TGTGCCAGCAGCTTGGAGGGGCAGGGTTTGACAGATACGCAGTATTTT.

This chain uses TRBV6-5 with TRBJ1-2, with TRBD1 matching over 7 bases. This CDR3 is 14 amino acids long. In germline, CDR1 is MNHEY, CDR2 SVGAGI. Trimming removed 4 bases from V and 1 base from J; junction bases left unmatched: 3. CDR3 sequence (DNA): TGTGCCAGCAGTTTCTCAGGGGGTAACTATGGCTACACCTTC. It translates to CASSFSGGNYGYTF.

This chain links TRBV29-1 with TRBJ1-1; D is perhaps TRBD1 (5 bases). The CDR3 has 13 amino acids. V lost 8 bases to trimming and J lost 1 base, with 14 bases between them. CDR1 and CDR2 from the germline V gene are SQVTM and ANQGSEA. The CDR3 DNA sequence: TGCAGCCTCAAGGCAGGGTCGAACACTGAAGCTTTCTTT. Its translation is CSLKAGSNTEAFF.

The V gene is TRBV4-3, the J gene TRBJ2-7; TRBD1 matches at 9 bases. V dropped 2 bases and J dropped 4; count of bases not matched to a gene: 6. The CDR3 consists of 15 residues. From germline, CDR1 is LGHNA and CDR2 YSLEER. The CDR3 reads CASSQYGTGRYEQYF. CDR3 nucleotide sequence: TGCGCCAGCAGCCAATACGGGACAGGGAGATACGAGCAGTACTTC.

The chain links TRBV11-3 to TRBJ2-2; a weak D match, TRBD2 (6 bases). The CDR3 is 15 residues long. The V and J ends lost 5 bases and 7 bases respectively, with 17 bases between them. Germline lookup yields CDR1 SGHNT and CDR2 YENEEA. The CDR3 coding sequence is TGTGCCAGCAGCCGACGCGTGGGGGGAGGCGGGGAGCTGTTTTTT. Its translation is CASSRRVGGGGELFF.

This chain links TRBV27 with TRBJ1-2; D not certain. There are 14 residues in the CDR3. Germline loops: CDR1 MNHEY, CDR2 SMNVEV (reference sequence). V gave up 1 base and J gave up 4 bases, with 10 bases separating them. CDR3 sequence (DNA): TGTGCCAGCAGTTTATTTGCTGGGAGCTATGGCTACACCTTC. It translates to CASSLFAGSYGYTF.

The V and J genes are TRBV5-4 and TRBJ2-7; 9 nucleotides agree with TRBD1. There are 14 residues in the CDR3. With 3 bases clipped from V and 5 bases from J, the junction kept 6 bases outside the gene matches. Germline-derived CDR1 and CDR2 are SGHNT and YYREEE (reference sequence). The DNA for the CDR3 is TGTGCCAGCAGCTGGGACAGGGCTGTCAACGAGCAGTACTTC. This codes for CASSWDRAVNEQYF.

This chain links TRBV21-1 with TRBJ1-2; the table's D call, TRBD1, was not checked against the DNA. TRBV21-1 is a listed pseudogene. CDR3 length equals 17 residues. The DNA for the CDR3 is TGTGCCAGCAGAAACCAAGGGACAGGCTATGCTAACTATGGCTACACCTTC. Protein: CASRNQGTGYANYGYTF.

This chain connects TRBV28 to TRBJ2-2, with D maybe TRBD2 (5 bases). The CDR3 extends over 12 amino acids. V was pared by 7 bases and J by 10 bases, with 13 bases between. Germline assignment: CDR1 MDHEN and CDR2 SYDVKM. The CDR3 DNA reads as TGTGCCAGCAAGCGGAGGATTGAGGAGCTGTTTTTT. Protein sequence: CASKRRIEELFF.